Listed below are T cell receptor beta chains from one sample, sequenced in a study of blood T cell repertoires in COVID-19. Here immunoSEQ multiplex PCR was the method, and the copy in TCRdb shows in-frame clones only, minus some. The table shows roughly 200,000 clones, with about 84% occurring only once. Sequenced: PBMCs or T cells enriched from blood (not recorded which). The receptors shown here come from a man aged 40-49 years with acute COVID-19. CDR3s include the opening cysteine and the closing phenylalanine or tryptophan. The order of the fields is J gene, D gene, V gene, CDR3 protein. A D gene is named only where the DNA matches it firmly.

J: TRBJ2-3
D: TRBD2
V: TRBV29-1
CDR3: CSVCYTSVDTQYF

J: TRBJ1-1
D: NA
V: TRBV4-2
CDR3: CASSQDPGGNTEAFF

J: TRBJ2-7
D: NA
V: TRBV5-1
CDR3: CASSLGQGSTYEQYF

J: TRBJ1-2
D: NA
V: TRBV2
CDR3: CASSGGDSNYGYTF

J: TRBJ1-2
D: NA
V: TRBV30
CDR3: CAWSSRGGGYTF

J: TRBJ2-1
D: NA
V: TRBV21-1
CDR3: CASSKGGAGGPPDYNEQFF

J: TRBJ2-7
D: NA
V: TRBV15
CDR3: CATSVGTYEQYF

J: TRBJ2-7
D: NA
V: TRBV6-5
CDR3: CASRVGTSLYEQYF

J: TRBJ1-1
D: NA
V: TRBV9
CDR3: CASSLGRVITRGTEAFF

J: TRBJ1-6
D: NA
V: TRBV19
CDR3: CASKTTGLGSPLHF

J: TRBJ1-5
D: NA
V: TRBV10-3
CDR3: CAISERGGDQPQHF

J: TRBJ2-7
D: NA
V: TRBV7-9
CDR3: CAYEAAEQYF

J: TRBJ2-4
D: NA
V: TRBV28
CDR3: CASSYPRWGLLAKNIQYF

J: TRBJ2-2
D: NA
V: TRBV21-1
CDR3: CASSKARVRANTGELFF

J: TRBJ2-1
D: NA
V: TRBV28
CDR3: CASSLRNEQFF

J: TRBJ1-2
D: TRBD1
V: TRBV5-8
CDR3: CASSLAPGQGNYGYTF

J: TRBJ2-7
D: NA
V: TRBV7-8
CDR3: CASSLGRDPHGLYF

J: TRBJ2-6
D: TRBD1
V: TRBV9
CDR3: CAGWPPPDRVMSSGANVLTF

J: TRBJ1-2
D: TRBD1
V: TRBV5-1
CDR3: CASSSTAGTGGGYTF

J: TRBJ1-1
D: NA
V: TRBV10-3
CDR3: CAIRGQTAINTEAFF

J: TRBJ1-3
D: TRBD1
V: TRBV6-6
CDR3: CASNMGQRQGDTIYF

J: TRBJ1-1
D: TRBD1
V: TRBV27
CDR3: CASSRRSYRGERTEAFF

J: TRBJ1-1
D: NA
V: TRBV19
CDR3: CASSMRGSGGRNTEAFF

J: TRBJ1-1
D: TRBD1
V: TRBV30
CDR3: CAWLAARDSTLKAFF

J: TRBJ1-1
D: TRBD1
V: TRBV24-1
CDR3: CATRPSGGTEAFF

J: TRBJ2-1
D: TRBD2
V: TRBV3-1/TRBV3-2
CDR3: CASSQTSGRAQNEQFF

J: TRBJ1-5
D: NA
V: TRBV28
CDR3: CASSRSNQPQHF

J: TRBJ2-2
D: TRBD2
V: TRBV24-1
CDR3: CATSDEGGLAGVRAGELFF

J: TRBJ2-1
D: TRBD2
V: TRBV2
CDR3: CASRDARRETNEQFF

J: TRBJ1-2
D: TRBD1
V: TRBV30
CDR3: CAWSRDSNYGYTF

J: TRBJ1-2
D: TRBD1
V: TRBV7-8
CDR3: CASTFQTGTGNLYGYTF

J: TRBJ2-5
D: NA
V: TRBV7-2
CDR3: CASSHIPRASGEETQYF

J: TRBJ2-7
D: TRBD2
V: TRBV5-1
CDR3: CASSLVLAGEGAYEQYF

J: TRBJ1-1
D: NA
V: TRBV7-8
CDR3: CASSQPGSFRTAFF

J: TRBJ2-1
D: NA
V: TRBV7-3
CDR3: CASSPHSSYNEQFF

J: TRBJ1-1
D: NA
V: TRBV7-8
CDR3: CASSETSLRGAFF

J: TRBJ2-3
D: TRBD2
V: TRBV3-1/TRBV3-2
CDR3: CASSLPSGASTDTQYF

J: TRBJ2-2
D: TRBD1
V: TRBV7-9
CDR3: CSQGQGNTGELFF

J: TRBJ2-5
D: TRBD2
V: TRBV5-1
CDR3: CASSLAGAETQYF

J: TRBJ2-5
D: NA
V: TRBV13
CDR3: CASSPYTAGTQYF

J: TRBJ2-1
D: NA
V: TRBV19
CDR3: CASSTSSYNEQFF